This TCR beta chain was sequenced for a study of Ad26.COV2.S vaccination and SARS-CoV-2 variants. Study background: Sample donor was a member of the COV1001 Ad26.COV2.S trial arm. Ad26.COV2.S given intramuscularly, once or twice 56 days apart.

In its sample, this clone was seen a few times. Antigen specificity is unknown. Germline V gene sequence: CDR1 SGHTA, CDR2 FQGNSA. Trimming removed 8 bases from V and 2 bases from J, with 10 bases in between. The CDR3 totals 13 residues. Treatment described: about 20 received Ad26.COV2.S at low or high dose, single or two shots; about 5 received placebo; per-sample allocation not given. Samples were taken on day 63 after the first vaccine or placebo injection. Sequencing was performed with immunoSEQ multiplex PCR; in TCRdb, only in-frame clones are kept and a portion is missing. Seen here are about 350,000 clones, 86% observed once, and the top ten hold about 10%. Study-wide points: Non-spike TCR breadth did not differ much between vaccine and placebo recipients. Reportedly, after vaccination the spike-specific CD8+ and CD4+ T cell responses displayed substantial breadth.

This rearrangement joins TRBV7-2 to TRBJ1-3; D is ambiguous. The sample consisted of peripheral blood, taken in a trial of Ad26.COV2.S vaccine versus placebo. The receptor's source is a person between 18 and 65 years old who received the Ad26.COV2.S COVID-19 vaccine or a placebo. DNA for the CDR3: TGTGCCAGCTGCACGCTGGCTGGAAACACCATATATTTT. As protein: CASCTLAGNTIYF.